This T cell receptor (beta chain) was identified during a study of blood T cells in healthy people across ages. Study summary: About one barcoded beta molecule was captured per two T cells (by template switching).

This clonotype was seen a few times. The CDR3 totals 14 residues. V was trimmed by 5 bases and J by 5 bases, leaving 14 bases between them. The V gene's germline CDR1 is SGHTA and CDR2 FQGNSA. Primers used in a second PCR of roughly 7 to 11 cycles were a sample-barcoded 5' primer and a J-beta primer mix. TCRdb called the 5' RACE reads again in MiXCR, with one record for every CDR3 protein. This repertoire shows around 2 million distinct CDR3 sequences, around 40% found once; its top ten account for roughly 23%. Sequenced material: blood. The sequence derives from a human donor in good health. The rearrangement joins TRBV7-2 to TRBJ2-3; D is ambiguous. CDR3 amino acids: CASSRRITIDTQYF. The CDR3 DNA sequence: TGTGCCAGCAGCCGACGTATAACAATAGATACGCAGTATTTT.